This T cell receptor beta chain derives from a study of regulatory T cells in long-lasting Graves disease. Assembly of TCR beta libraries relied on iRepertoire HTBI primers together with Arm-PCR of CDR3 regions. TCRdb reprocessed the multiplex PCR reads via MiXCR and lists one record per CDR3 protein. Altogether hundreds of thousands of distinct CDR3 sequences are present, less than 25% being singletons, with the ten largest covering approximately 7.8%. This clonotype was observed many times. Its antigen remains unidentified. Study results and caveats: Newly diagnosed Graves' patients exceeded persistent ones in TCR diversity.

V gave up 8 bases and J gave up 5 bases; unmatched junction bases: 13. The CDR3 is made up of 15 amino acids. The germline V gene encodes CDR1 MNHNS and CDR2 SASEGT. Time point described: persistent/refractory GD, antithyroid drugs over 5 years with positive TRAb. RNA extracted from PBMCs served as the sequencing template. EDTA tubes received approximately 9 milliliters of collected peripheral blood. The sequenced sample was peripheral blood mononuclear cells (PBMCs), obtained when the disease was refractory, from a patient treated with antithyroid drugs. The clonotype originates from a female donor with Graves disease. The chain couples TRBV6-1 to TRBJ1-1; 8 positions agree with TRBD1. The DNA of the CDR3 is TGTGCCAGCCTTGGCCGGTCAGGGGGCGGGACTGAAGCTTTCTTT. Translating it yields CASLGRSGGGTEAFF.